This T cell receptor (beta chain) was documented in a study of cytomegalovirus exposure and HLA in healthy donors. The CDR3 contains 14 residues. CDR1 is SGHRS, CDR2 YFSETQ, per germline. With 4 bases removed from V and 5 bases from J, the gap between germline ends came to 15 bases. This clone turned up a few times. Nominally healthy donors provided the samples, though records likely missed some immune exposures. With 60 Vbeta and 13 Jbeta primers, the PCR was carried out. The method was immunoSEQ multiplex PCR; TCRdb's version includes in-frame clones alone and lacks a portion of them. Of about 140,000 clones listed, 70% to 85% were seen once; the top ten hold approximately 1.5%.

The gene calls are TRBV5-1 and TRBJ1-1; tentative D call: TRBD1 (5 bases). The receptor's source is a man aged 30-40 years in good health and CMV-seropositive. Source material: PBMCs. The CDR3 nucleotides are TGCGCCAGCAGCACCGTTCCAGGGAATACTGAAGCTTTCTTT. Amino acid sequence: CASSTVPGNTEAFF.